This TCR beta chain was identified during a study of shared clonotypes between healthy human individuals. CD4+ cell separation produced CD45RA+ naive and CD45RA-negative memory subsets. At a deep level, the assay was run. Libraries were prepared by immunoSEQ multiplex PCR; TCRdb keeps only in-frame clonotypes and omits some of them. The repertoire consists of 2,100,000 or so clones, with about 94% occurring once and the leading ten covering over 0.1%. The germline gives CDR1 MNHNY, CDR2 SVGAGI (reference sequence). This CDR3 is built from 14 residues. V was shortened by 0 bases and J by 12 bases, with 17 bases between the two germline ends.

The sequence was obtained from a man between 18 and 29 years old in good health. This chain links TRBV6-6 with TRBJ1-2, with D possibly TRBD1 on 6 matching bases. Sequenced material: naive CD4+ T cells sorted from blood. Regarding subset: CD45RA+ positively selected. CDR3 loop: CASSYSSKQGGDTF. In DNA, the CDR3 is TGTGCCAGCAGTTACTCCAGTAAACAGGGTGGGGACACCTTC.